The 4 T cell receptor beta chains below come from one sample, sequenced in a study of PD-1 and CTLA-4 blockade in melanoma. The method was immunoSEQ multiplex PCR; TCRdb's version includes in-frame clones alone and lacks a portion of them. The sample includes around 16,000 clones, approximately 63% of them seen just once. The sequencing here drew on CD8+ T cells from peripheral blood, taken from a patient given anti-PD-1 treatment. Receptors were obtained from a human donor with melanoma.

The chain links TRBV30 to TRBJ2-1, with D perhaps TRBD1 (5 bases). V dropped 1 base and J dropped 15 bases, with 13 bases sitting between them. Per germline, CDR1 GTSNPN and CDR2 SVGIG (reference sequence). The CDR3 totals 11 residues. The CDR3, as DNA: TGTGCCTGGAGTGAGACAGAGAAGGGGTTCTTC. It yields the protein CAWSETEKGFF.

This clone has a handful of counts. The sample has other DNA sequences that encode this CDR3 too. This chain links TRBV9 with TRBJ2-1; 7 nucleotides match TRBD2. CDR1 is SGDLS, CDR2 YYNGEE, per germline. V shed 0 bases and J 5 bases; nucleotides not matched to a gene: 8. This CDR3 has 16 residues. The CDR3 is CASSVEHGGINNEQFF. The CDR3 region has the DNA TGTGCCAGCAGCGTAGAGCACGGGGGGATAAACAATGAGCAGTTCTTC.

DNA for the CDR3: TGTGCCAGCAGACAGACAGGGGAACAAGAGACCCAGTACTTC. Translating it yields CASRQTGEQETQYF. The chain links TRBV7-9 to TRBJ2-5; 8 bases map to TRBD1. J was trimmed by 2 bases and V by 6 bases; bases with no gene match: 5. This CDR3 has 14 amino acids. Germline V gene lookup returns CDR1 SEHNR and CDR2 FQNEAQ (reference sequence).

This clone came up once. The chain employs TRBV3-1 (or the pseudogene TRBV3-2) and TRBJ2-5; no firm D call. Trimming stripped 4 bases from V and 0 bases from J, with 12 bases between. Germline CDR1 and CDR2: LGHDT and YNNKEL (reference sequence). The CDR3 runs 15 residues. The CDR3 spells CASSPEEEYQETQYF. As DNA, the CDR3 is TGTGCCAGCAGCCCTGAGGAAGAGTACCAAGAGACCCAGTACTTC.